These 5 T cell receptor beta chains were all obtained from the same sample, sequenced in a study of T cell responses to AZD1222 COVID-19 vaccine (dated by TCRdb to about 2021). The intended sense of this specimen's time point label: baseline before first vaccination. Receptor amplification or capture employed the immunoSEQ multiplex PCR assay. TCRdb re-hosts the immuneACCESS table, in-frame sequences only. Its copies lack some clones; in the studies checked, an unresolved V gene accounts for under half of them, and the cause for the rest is not known. Recorded for this sample are 95,000 to 130,000 clones; 85% to 95% of them occurred a single time. The top ten clones comprise about 3% of the sample. The sample was peripheral blood, taken on day 0 of AZD1222 vaccination. The receptor set was obtained from an adult in good health.

This chain links TRBV28 with TRBJ2-3, with TRBD2 matching over 15 bases. CDR1 and CDR2 from the germline V gene are MDHEN and SYDVKM. The ends lost 6 bases at V and 2 bases at J; junction bases unmatched: 6. This CDR3 spans 17 amino acids. This chain's CDR3 is CASRGTSGRPNTDTQYF. DNA of the CDR3: TGTGCCAGCAGGGGGACTAGCGGGAGGCCCAACACAGATACGCAGTATTTT.

V is TRBV5-4 and J is TRBJ1-1; a possible D gene is TRBD1 (6 bases). V was cut by 5 bases and J by 0 bases, with 8 bases left in between. The germline CDR1 and CDR2 sequences are SGHNT and YYREEE (reference sequence). This CDR3 region has 13 residues. The CDR3 loop reads CASRGDMNTEAFF. CDR3 DNA sequence: TGTGCCAGCAGGGGGGACATGAACACTGAAGCTTTCTTT. The entire variable domain, with the rest obtained from reference TRBV5-4 and TRBJ1-1, is as follows: ETGVTQSPTHLIKTRGQQVTLRCSSQSGHNTVSWYQQALGQGPQFIFQYYREEENGRGNFPPRFSGLQFPNYSSELNVNALELDDSALYLCASRGDMNTEAFFGQGTRLTVV.

This chain connects TRBV24-1 to TRBJ1-5, with D perhaps TRBD1 (5 bases). Germline assignment: CDR1 KGHDR and CDR2 SFDVKD. Deletions cut 6 bases from V and 9 bases from J, with 14 bases between. The CDR3 spans 13 residues. CDR3 amino acids: CATSWTHGAPQHF. The DNA for the CDR3 is TGTGCCACCAGTTGGACCCACGGGGCGCCCCAGCATTTT.

This clone was seen only once. The chain combines TRBV14 with TRBJ2-7; D is possibly TRBD2 (5 bases). Germline CDR1 and CDR2: SGHDN and FVKESK. V shed 1 base and J shed 13 bases, with 17 bases lying between them. The CDR3 consists of 13 residues. CDR3 in DNA: TGTGCCAGCAGCCAAGTGGATGAGGCGACGGGATACTTC. Amino acid sequence: CASSQVDEATGYF.

The chain has TRBV7-9 and TRBJ2-5, with TRBD2 as a possible D gene (6 bases). CDR1 is SEHNR and CDR2 is FQNEAQ in the germline V gene (reference sequence). The germline V and J ends were trimmed by 5 bases and 1 base, with 17 bases remaining between them. The CDR3 loop spans 16 amino acids. The CDR3 DNA is TGTGCCAGCAGCGAGGCGGAGGGAGGAGTCCAAGAGACCCAGTACTTC. Encoded protein: CASSEAEGGVQETQYF.